This T cell receptor beta chain came from a study of blood T cell repertoires in COVID-19. Study information: Samples came from the United States, Italy and Spain, spanning acute and convalescent COVID-19.

The V and J ends lost 8 bases and 3 bases respectively, with 10 bases between them. Germline CDR1 SNHLY, CDR2 FYNNEI. The length of the CDR3 is 12 residues. As originally analysed: Estimation of nucleated cell counts relied on the amplification of reference gene primers. TCRdb keeps only in-frame clones here, not all; method: immunoSEQ multiplex PCR. That table furnishes V, J and clone size, whereas the DNA furnished D and trimming. The sample includes about 72,000 clones, 65% to 90% of them seen just once. The gene calls are TRBV2 and TRBJ1-1; D gene unclear. The sample consisted of peripheral blood. This clonotype was sampled from a man aged 65-85 years with active or convalescent COVID-19. CDR3 in DNA: TGTGCCAGCCGGGATACGGACACTGAAGCTTTCTTT. Residues: CASRDTDTEAFF.